Below are 17 T cell receptor beta chains sequenced from a single sample in a study of glioma-infiltrating T cells. The iRepertoire nested amplicon-rescue multiplex PCR amplified TCR alpha and beta CDR3s from RNA. TCRdb ran MiXCR on the multiplex PCR reads and lists one entry per CDR3 protein. The sample lists more than 85,000 distinct CDR3 sequences; less than 30% were seen once. The source material was glioma tissue, nonneoplastic brain tissue, or PBMCs (not recorded which). All receptors derive from a human donor with low-grade glioma or glioblastoma, undergoing nonglioma brain surgery, or in good health (not recorded which).

As concerns this clonotype: Given a much more abundant clone one base away, this may be a read error. The chain has TRBV19 and TRBJ2-3, with TRBD1 matching 8 bases. CDR1 and CDR2 (germline): LNHDA, SQIVND (reference sequence). This CDR3 comprises 15 residues. V lost 5 bases and J lost 4; bases outside the gene matches: 8. In DNA form, the CDR3 reads TGTGCCAGTAGTCTGGACAGGGCCAGCGCAGATACGCAGTATTTT. Encoded protein: CASSLDRASADTQYF. Drawing the rest from reference TRBV19 and TRBJ2-3, the complete variable domain is DGGITQSPKYLFRKEGQNVTLSCEQNLNHDAMYWYRQDPGQGLRLIYYSQIVNDFQKGDIAEGYSVSREKKESFPLTVTSAQKNPTAFYLCASSLDRASADTQYFGPGTRLTVL.

This clonotype was seen only a few times. This chain joins TRBV5-1 and TRBJ1-3; D not certain. CDR1 is SGHRS and CDR2 is YFSETQ in the germline V gene. The length of the CDR3 is 14 residues. V lost 0 bases and J lost 7, with 11 bases in between. The CDR3 spells CASSLAVQRNTIYF. The CDR3 DNA sequence: TGCGCCAGCAGCTTGGCAGTCCAAAGGAACACCATATATTTT.

This clonotype showed up just a few times. The gene calls are TRBV10-3 and TRBJ2-3; the D is unclear. Germline loops: CDR1 ENHRY, CDR2 SYGVKD. There are 14 residues in the CDR3. The V end was cut by 0 bases, the J end by 6 bases, with 10 bases between. DNA of the CDR3: TGTGCCATCAGTGAGTCGAATCCGTTCGATACGCAGTATTTT. Encoded protein: CAISESNPFDTQYF.

V and J are TRBV11-3 and TRBJ2-3; D call uncertain. CDR1 and CDR2 (germline): SGHNT, YENEEA. The CDR3 length is 14 residues. Trimming took off 1 base at V and 3 bases at J, with 8 bases between the two ends. The CDR3 loop is CASSLGAETDTQYF. CDR3 sequence (DNA): TGTGCCAGCAGCTTAGGTGCAGAGACAGATACGCAGTATTTT.

This clonotype has ten or more counts. The chain uses TRBV28 and TRBJ2-5, with 8 bases fitting TRBD1. The CDR3 has 14 residues. V dropped 6 bases and J dropped 6; count of bases not matched to a gene: 9. Germline V gene lookup returns CDR1 MDHEN and CDR2 SYDVKM. The CDR3 region is CASSSAGGAKTQYF. The CDR3 region has the DNA TGTGCCAGCAGCTCCGCAGGGGGCGCAAAGACCCAGTACTTC.

The CDR3 sequence: CASTRGTVNQPQHF. CDR3 sequence (DNA): TGTGCCAGCACTCGGGGGACAGTCAATCAGCCCCAGCATTTT. The rearrangement links TRBV5-6 to TRBJ1-5; 7 bases are shared with TRBD1. The J segment lost 3 bases and the V segment lost 6 bases, leaving 6 bases of the junction unmatched. Per the germline V gene, CDR1 is SGHDT and CDR2 is YYEEEE. The CDR3 is 14 residues long.

The CDR3 protein is CSAGQGLDTGELFF. CDR3 in DNA: TGCAGCGCTGGACAGGGGCTCGACACCGGGGAGCTGTTTTTT. The gene calls are TRBV29-1 and TRBJ2-2; 9 positions match TRBD1. The CDR3 is 14 residues long. CDR1 SQVTM and CDR2 ANQGSEA come from the germline V gene. Unmatched junction bases numbered 6, after V lost 7 bases and J lost 3 bases.

This clonotype has ten or more counts. This chain joins TRBV27 and TRBJ1-2; D possibly corresponds to TRBD1 (6 bases). The CDR3 has 13 amino acids. The V gene lost 2 bases and the J gene lost 7 bases, with 11 bases spanning the gap. Germline loops: CDR1 MNHEY, CDR2 SMNVEV (reference sequence). Written as DNA, the CDR3 is TGTGCCAGCAGTTTAGGGGGGGCGAGTGGCTACACCTTC. Its protein is CASSLGGASGYTF.

This clonotype was counted many times. The DNA of the CDR3 is TGTGCCAGCAGGGAGGCAGGGAAGATGAACACTGAAGCTTTCTTT. As protein: CASREAGKMNTEAFF. The chain links TRBV25-1 to TRBJ1-1; D might be TRBD1 (5 bases). This CDR3 is built from 15 residues. CDR1 and CDR2 (germline): MGHDK, SYGVNS. V was cut by 6 bases and J by 0 bases, with 14 bases left in between.

In this sample, this clonotype turned up a few times. The V gene is TRBV4-2, the J gene TRBJ2-5, with TRBD2 matching over 9 bases. This CDR3 has 15 amino acids. V lost 1 base and J lost 1; bases outside the gene matches: 1. CDR1 and CDR2 from the germline V gene are LGHNA and YNFKEQ. The CDR3 sequence is CASSQASGVQETQYF. The CDR3 coding sequence is TGTGCCAGCAGCCAAGCTAGCGGGGTCCAAGAGACCCAGTACTTC.

Points on this clonotype: Sequence at one end of the junction differs from germline and may be a read error. The chain couples TRBV12-3 or TRBV12-4 to TRBJ2-1, with D maybe TRBD1 (7 bases). This CDR3 is 15 amino acids long. The CDR3 nucleotides read TGTGCCAGCACCTCCCGGGACCAGGGGGGCAATGAGCAGCTCTTC. The encoded protein is CASTSRDQGGNEQLF.

Of note for this clonotype: Given a much more abundant clone one base away, this may be a read error. The chain carries TRBV12-3 or TRBV12-4 and TRBJ1-1; 9 nucleotides align to TRBD1. The CDR3 is made up of 17 amino acids. V gave up 10 bases and J gave up 0 bases; unmatched junction bases: 15. CDR3 sequence: CANSPNRGRVMNTEAFF. The DNA of the CDR3 is TGTGCCAACAGCCCAAACAGGGGGCGAGTCATGAACACTGAAGCTTTCTTT.

In its sample, this clonotype was seen many times. The rearrangement uses TRBV6-1 and TRBJ2-5; D is perhaps TRBD1 (7 bases). Germline CDR1 is MNHNS and CDR2 is SASEGT. This CDR3 contains 17 residues. V lost 5 bases and J lost 3, with 22 bases in between. This CDR3 reads CASSYSFRQGGKETQYF. The CDR3, as DNA: TGTGCCAGCAGTTATAGTTTCAGACAGGGAGGTAAAGAGACCCAGTACTTC.

This clonotype was recorded many times. CDR3 in DNA: TGTGCCAGCTCGGGCAGGAGATCCTACGAGCAGTACTTC. Protein product: CASSGRRSYEQYF. The chain is built from TRBV7-9 and TRBJ2-7; no firm D call. The length of the CDR3 is 13 residues. Germline CDR1 reads SEHNR; CDR2 reads FQNEAQ (reference sequence). The V gene lost 8 bases and the J gene lost 1 base, with 12 bases spanning the gap.

This clonotype was counted many times. The CDR3 DNA reads TGCGCCAGCAGCCAAGATAAGCGGGCCGGGCAGCCCCAGCATTTT. Translated, it gives CASSQDKRAGQPQHF. The chain has TRBV4-3 and TRBJ1-5, with unresolved D. The germline V gene has CDR1 LGHNA and CDR2 YSLEER. The CDR3 is 15 residues long. The V end was cut by 0 bases, the J end by 7 bases, with 13 bases between.

A remark on this clonotype: Compared with germline, one end of the junction differs, possibly owing to a read error. This chain joins TRBV6-1 and TRBJ2-5, with 7 bases that match TRBD2. Looked up from germline, CDR1 is MNHNS and CDR2 is SASEGT. The CDR3 has 12 amino acids. DNA for the CDR3: TGTTCCAGCGCAGGGAGGGTGGAGACCCAGTACTTC. This gives the protein CSSAGRVETQYF.

Remarks on this clonotype: A much larger clone is a single base away; this may be a read error. The chain is built from TRBV7-2 and TRBJ2-3, with a possible D match to TRBD1 (6 bases). The CDR3 consists of 14 residues. Germline V lookup: CDR1 SGHTA, CDR2 FQGNSA. The CDR3 DNA follows: TGTGCCAGCGGCTTTACAGGGAGCACAGATACGCAGTATTTT. It encodes CASGFTGSTDTQYF.